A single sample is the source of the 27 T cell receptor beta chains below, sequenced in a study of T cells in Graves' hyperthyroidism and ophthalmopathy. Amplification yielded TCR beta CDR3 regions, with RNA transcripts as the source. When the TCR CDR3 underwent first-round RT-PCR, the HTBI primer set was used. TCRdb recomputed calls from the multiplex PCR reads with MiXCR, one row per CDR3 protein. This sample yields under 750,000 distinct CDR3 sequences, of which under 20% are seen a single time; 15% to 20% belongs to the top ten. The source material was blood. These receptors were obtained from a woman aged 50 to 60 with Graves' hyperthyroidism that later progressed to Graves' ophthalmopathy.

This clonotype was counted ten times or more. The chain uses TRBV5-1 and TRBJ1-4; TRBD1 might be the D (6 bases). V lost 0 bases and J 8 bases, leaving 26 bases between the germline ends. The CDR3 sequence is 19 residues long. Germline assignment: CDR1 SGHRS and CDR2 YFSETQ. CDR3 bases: TGCGCCAGCAGCTTGGGCGTTGCTTTTGGGGCAGGGGAGGAAGAAAAACTGTTTTTT. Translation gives CASSLGVAFGAGEEEKLFF.

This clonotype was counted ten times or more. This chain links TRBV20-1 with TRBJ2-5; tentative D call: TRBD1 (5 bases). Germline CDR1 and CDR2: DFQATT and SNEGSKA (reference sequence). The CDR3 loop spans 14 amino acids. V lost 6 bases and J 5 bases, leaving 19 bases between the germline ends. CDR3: CSAIGQTEVETQYF. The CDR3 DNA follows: TGCAGTGCCATAGGACAAACAGAGGTGGAGACCCAGTACTTC.

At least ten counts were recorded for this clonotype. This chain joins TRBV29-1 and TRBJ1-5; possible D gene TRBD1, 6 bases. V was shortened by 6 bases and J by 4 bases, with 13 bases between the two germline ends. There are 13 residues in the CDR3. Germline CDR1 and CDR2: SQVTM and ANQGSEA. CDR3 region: CSVRDNYNQPQHF. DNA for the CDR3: TGCAGCGTGCGGGACAACTATAATCAGCCCCAGCATTTT. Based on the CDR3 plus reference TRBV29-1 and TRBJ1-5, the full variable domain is SAVISQKPSRDICQRGTSLTIQCQVDSQVTMMFWYRQQPGQSLTLIATANQGSEATYESGFVIDKFPISRPNLTFSTLTVSNMSPEDSSIYLCSVRDNYNQPQHFGDGTRLSIL.

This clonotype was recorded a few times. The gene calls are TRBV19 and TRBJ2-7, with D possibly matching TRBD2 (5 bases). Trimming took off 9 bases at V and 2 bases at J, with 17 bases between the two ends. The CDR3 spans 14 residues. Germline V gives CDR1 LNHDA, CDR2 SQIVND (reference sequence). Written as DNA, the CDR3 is TGTGCCAGCTCGGGCGTACAGACTACCTACGAGCAGTACTTC. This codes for CASSGVQTTYEQYF.

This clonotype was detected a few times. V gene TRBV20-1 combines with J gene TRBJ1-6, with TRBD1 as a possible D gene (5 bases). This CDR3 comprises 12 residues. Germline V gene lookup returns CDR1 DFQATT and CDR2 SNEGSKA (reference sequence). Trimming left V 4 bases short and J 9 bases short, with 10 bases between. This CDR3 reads CSAKGSGSPLHF. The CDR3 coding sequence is TGCAGTGCTAAGGGGAGCGGTTCACCCCTCCACTTT.

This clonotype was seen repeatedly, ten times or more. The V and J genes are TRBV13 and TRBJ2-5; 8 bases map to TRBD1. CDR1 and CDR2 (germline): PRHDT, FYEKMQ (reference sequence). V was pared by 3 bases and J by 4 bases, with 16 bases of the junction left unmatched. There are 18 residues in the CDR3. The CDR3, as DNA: TGTGCCAGCAGCTTCTCCCTTTTGGGACAGGCGCTGCGAGAGACCCAGTACTTC. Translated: CASSFSLLGQALRETQYF.

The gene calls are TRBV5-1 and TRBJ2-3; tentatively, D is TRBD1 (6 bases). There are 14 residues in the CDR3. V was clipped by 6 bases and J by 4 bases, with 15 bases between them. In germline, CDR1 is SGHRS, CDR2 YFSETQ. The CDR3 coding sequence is TGCGCCAGCAATACAGGGTCCCCCCCAGATACGCAGTATTTT. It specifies CASNTGSPPDTQYF.

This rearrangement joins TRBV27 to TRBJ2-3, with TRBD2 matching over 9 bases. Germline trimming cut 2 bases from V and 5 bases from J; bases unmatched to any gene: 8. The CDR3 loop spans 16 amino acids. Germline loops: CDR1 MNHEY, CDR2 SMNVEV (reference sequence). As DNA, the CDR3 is TGTGCCAGCAGTTTAAGGCCTAGCGGGGCGGGAGATACGCAGTATTTT. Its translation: CASSLRPSGAGDTQYF.

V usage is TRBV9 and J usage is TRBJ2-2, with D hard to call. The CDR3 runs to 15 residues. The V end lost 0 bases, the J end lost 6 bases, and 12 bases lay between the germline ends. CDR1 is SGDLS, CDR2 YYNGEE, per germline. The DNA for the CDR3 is TGTGCCAGCAGCGTAGGTACGCTGCTCTCCGGGGAGCTGTTTTTT. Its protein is CASSVGTLLSGELFF. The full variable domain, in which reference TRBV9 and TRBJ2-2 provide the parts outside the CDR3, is DSGVTQTPKHLITATGQRVTLRCSPRSGDLSVYWYQQSLDQGLQFLIQYYNGEERAKGNILERFSAQQFPDLHSELNLSSLELGDSALYFCASSVGTLLSGELFFGEGSRLTVL.

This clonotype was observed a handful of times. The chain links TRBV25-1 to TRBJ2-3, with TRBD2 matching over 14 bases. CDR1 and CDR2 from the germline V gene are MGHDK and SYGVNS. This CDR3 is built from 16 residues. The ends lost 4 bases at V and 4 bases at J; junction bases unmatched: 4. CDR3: CASSGMGLAGADTQYF. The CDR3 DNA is TGTGCCAGCAGTGGGATGGGACTAGCGGGGGCAGATACGCAGTATTTT. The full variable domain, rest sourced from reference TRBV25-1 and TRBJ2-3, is EADIYQTPRYLVIGTGKKITLECSQTMGHDKMYWYQQDPGMELHLIHYSYGVNSTEKGDLSSESTVSRIRTEHFPLTLESARPSHTSQYLCASSGMGLAGADTQYFGPGTRLTVL.

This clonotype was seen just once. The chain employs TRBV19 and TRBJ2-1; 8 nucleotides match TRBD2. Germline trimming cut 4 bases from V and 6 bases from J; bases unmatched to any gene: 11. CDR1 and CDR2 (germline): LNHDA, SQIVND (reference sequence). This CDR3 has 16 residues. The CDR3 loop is CASSTPIGGGRNEQFF. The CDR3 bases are TGTGCCAGTAGTACCCCTATCGGGGGGGGGCGCAATGAGCAGTTCTTC.

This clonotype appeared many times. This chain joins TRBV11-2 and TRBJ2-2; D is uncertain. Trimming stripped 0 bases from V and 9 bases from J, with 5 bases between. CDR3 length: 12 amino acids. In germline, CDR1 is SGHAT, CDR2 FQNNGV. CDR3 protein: CASSLDSWELFF. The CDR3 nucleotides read TGTGCCAGCAGCTTAGACTCTTGGGAGCTGTTTTTT.

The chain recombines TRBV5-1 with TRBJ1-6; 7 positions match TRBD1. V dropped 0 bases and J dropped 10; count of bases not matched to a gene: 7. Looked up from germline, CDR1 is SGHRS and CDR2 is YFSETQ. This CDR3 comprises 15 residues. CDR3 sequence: CASSLDRGVRSPLHF. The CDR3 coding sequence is TGCGCCAGCAGCTTGGACAGGGGAGTAAGGTCACCCCTCCACTTT.

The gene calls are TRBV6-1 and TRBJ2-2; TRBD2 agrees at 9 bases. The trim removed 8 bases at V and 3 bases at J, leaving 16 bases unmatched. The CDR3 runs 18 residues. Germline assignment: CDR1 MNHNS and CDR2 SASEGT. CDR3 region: CASGRGSGGMGDTGELFF. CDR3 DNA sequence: TGTGCCAGCGGGCGGGGTAGCGGGGGAATGGGAGACACCGGGGAGCTGTTTTTT.

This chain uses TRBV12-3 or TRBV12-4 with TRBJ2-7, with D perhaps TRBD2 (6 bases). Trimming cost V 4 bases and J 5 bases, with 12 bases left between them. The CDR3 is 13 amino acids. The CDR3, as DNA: TGTGCCAGCAGTTACGGGGGTATCCACGAGCAGTACTTC. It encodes CASSYGGIHEQYF.

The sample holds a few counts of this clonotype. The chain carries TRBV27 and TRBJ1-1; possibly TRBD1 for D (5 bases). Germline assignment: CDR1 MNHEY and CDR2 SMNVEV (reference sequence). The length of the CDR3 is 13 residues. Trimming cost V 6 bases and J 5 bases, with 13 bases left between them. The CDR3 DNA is TGTGCCAGCAGCTGGGGGGTAGGGACTGAAGCTTTCTTT. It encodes CASSWGVGTEAFF.

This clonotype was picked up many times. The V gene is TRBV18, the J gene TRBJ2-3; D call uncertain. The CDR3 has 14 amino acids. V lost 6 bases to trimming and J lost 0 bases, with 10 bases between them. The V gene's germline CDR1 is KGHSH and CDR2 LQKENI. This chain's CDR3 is CASSPEVSTDTQYF. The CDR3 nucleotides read TGTGCCAGCTCTCCCGAGGTTAGCACAGATACGCAGTATTTT.

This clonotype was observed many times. As DNA, the CDR3 is TGTGCCAGCAGCTTAGGCCAGCGCACTGAAGCTTTCTTT. Translated, it gives CASSLGQRTEAFF. The V and J genes are TRBV11-2 and TRBJ1-1; D remains unclear. The CDR3 contains 13 residues. Germline V lookup: CDR1 SGHAT, CDR2 FQNNGV. Trimming shortened V by 1 base and J by 4 bases, and 7 bases separated the two germline ends.

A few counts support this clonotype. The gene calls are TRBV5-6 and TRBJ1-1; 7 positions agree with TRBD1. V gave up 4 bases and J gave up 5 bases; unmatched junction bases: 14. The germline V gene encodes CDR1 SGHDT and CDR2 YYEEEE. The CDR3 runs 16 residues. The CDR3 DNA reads TGTGCCAGCAGCCGGGAGTTTAGACAGGGTGTAACTGAAGCTTTCTTT. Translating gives CASSREFRQGVTEAFF.

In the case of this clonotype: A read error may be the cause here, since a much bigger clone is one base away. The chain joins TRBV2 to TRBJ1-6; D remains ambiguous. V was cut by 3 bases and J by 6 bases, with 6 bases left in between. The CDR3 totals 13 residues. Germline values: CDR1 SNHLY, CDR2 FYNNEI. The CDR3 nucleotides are TGTGCCAGCAGTGAGGACCTTAATTCACCCCTCCACTTT. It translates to CASSEDLNSPLHF.

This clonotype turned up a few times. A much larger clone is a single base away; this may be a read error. The CDR3 reads CAGSTRGDSPLHF. The CDR3 DNA is TGTGCCGGCAGCACGAGGGGGGATTCACCCCTCCACTTT. This chain connects TRBV7-2 to TRBJ1-6, with D possibly matching TRBD1 (6 bases). This CDR3 comprises 13 residues. Germline loops: CDR1 SGHTA, CDR2 FQGNSA.

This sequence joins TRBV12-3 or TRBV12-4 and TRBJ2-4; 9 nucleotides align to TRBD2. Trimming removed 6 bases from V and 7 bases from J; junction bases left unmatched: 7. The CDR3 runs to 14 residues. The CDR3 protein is CASSLAGPGNIQYF. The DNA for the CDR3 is TGTGCCAGCAGCCTAGCGGGGCCCGGGAACATTCAGTACTTC.

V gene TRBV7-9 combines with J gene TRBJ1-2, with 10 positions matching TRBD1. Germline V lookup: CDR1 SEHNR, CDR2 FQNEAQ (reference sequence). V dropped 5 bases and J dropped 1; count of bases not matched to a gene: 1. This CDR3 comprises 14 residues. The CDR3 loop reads CASSGDRGNYGYTF. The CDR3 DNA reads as TGTGCCAGCAGCGGGGACAGGGGTAACTATGGCTACACCTTC.

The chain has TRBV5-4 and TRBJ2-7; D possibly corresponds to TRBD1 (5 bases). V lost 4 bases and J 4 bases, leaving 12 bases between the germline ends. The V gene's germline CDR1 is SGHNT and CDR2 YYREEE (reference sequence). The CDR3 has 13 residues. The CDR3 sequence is CASSSQGAYEQYF. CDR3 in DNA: TGTGCCAGCAGCAGCCAAGGGGCTTACGAGCAGTACTTC.

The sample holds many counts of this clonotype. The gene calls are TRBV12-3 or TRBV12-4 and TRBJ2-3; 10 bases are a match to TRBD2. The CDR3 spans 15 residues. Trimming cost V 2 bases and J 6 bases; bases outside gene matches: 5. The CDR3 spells CASSLLAGAGDTQYF. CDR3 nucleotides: TGTGCCAGCAGTTTACTAGCGGGGGCCGGGGATACGCAGTATTTT.

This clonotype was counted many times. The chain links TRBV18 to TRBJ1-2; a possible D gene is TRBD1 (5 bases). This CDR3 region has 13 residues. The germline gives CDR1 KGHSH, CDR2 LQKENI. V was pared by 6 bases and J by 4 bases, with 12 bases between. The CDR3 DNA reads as TGTGCCAGCTCTAACGGGGCCGCCTATGGCTACACCTTC. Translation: CASSNGAAYGYTF.

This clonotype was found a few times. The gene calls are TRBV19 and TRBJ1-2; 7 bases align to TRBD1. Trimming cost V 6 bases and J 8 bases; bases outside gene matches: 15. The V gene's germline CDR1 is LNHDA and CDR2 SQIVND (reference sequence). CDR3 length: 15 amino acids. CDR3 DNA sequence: TGTGCCAGTAGAACCGGGGAAGACAGGGTCGGAGGCTACACCTTC. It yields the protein CASRTGEDRVGGYTF. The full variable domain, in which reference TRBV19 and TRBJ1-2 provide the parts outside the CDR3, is DGGITQSPKYLFRKEGQNVTLSCEQNLNHDAMYWYRQDPGQGLRLIYYSQIVNDFQKGDIAEGYSVSREKKESFPLTVTSAQKNPTAFYLCASRTGEDRVGGYTFGSGTRLTVV.